The clone carrying this T cell receptor (beta chain) was recorded once. The entry originates in a study of blood T cell repertoires in COVID-19. This CDR3 is 13 amino acids long. Germline values: CDR1 LNHDA, CDR2 SQIVND (reference sequence). V was pared by 2 bases and J by 8 bases, with 3 bases of the junction left unmatched. Original analysis: Amplifying reference gene primers gave estimates of nucleated cell counts. Sequenced by immunoSEQ multiplex PCR; TCRdb stores in-frame clones only, minus some. The V and J calls and the clone size are those of that table, but D and trimming were determined from the DNA. The data hold more than 20,000 clones, with 77% observed a single time.

The specimen was peripheral blood. The receptor was derived from a man older than 75 with active or convalescent COVID-19. V and J are TRBV19 and TRBJ2-1; 7 nucleotides match TRBD1. The CDR3 sequence is CASSIIQGDEQFF. CDR3 nucleotides: TGTGCCAGTAGTATAATCCAGGGGGATGAGCAGTTCTTC.